One and the same sample provided the 17 T cell receptor beta chains below, sequenced in a study of cytomegalovirus exposure and HLA in healthy donors (dated by TCRdb to 2015 to 2018). Library construction relied on the immunoSEQ multiplex PCR assay. The multiplex PCR relied on a mix of 60 forward primers for TCR Vbeta segments and 13 reverse primers for TCR Jbeta segments. TCRdb carries this immuneACCESS record with in-frame sequences only. Its versions omit some clonotypes, under half of them owing to an unresolved V gene in the studies checked, with the rest unexplained. This sample gives over 150,000 clones in total; around 80% of them show up just once. Jointly, the top ten make up about a tenth of the sample. The sequenced sample consisted of PBMCs. The receptors shown here come from a man in his late teens or twenties in good health and CMV-seropositive.

The CDR3 DNA reads as TGCGCCAGCAGCCCATCGGGACAGGGGGCTGGAAACACCATATATTTT. This gives the protein CASSPSGQGAGNTIYF. The chain links TRBV5-1 to TRBJ1-3; 11 bases fit TRBD1. The J segment lost 2 bases and the V segment lost 4 bases, leaving 5 bases of the junction unmatched. The CDR3 runs to 16 residues. Germline V gene lookup returns CDR1 SGHRS and CDR2 YFSETQ. Variable domain in full (rest from reference TRBV5-1 and TRBJ1-3): KAGVTQTPRYLIKTRGQQVTLSCSPISGHRSVSWYQQTPGQGLQFLFEYFSETQRNKGNFPGRFSGRQFSNSRSEMNVSTLELGDSALYLCASSPSGQGAGNTIYFGEGSWLTVV.

The rearrangement links TRBV30 to TRBJ2-3, with TRBD1 matching 8 bases. After removal of 2 bases from V and 5 bases from J, the junction contained 9 bases not matched to a gene. CDR3 length: 15 amino acids. CDR1 and CDR2 from the germline V gene are GTSNPN and SVGIG (reference sequence). For the CDR3, the DNA is TGTGCCTGGAGTTTATTGGCAGGGGGCTTAGATACGCAGTATTTT. Amino acids: CAWSLLAGGLDTQYF.

The gene calls are TRBV5-1 and TRBJ2-2; TRBD2 might be the D (6 bases). This CDR3 has 15 residues. V was pared by 4 bases and J by 5 bases, with 15 bases between. Germline lookup yields CDR1 SGHRS and CDR2 YFSETQ. The CDR3 DNA reads as TGCGCCAGCAGCGGGTCGACTAGTTGGACCGGGGAGCTGTTTTTT. Amino acid sequence: CASSGSTSWTGELFF.

V gene TRBV11-2 combines with J gene TRBJ2-3, with 10 positions matching TRBD2. CDR3 size: 16 residues. CDR1 is SGHAT and CDR2 is FQNNGV in the germline V gene. Unmatched junction bases numbered 10, after V lost 6 bases and J lost 4 bases. In DNA, the CDR3 is TGTGCCAGCAGACCTGTAGCGGGGGGTGGGGCAGATACGCAGTATTTT. It codes for CASRPVAGGGADTQYF.

In its sample, this clone was seen a few times. Here the CDR3 DNA reads TGTGCCAGCAGCCCCCGGGACAGGGGGAGGGAGACCCAGTACTTC. It is translated as CASSPRDRGRETQYF. The V and J genes are TRBV5-4 and TRBJ2-5, with 11 bases matching TRBD1. V lost 4 bases to trimming and J lost 5 bases; unmatched junction nucleotides: 7. Germline V CDR1 and CDR2: SGHNT, YYREEE (reference sequence). This CDR3 has 15 amino acids.

The sample holds one count of this clone. V is TRBV18 and J is TRBJ2-7; 13 bases match TRBD2. Looked up from germline, CDR1 is KGHSH and CDR2 is LQKENI. The CDR3 extends over 16 amino acids. Trimming at V came to 6 bases and at J to 0 bases, leaving 5 bases not matched to a gene. The CDR3 DNA follows: TGTGCCAGCTCCAAGACTAGCGGGAGGAACTCCTACGAGCAGTACTTC. It translates to CASSKTSGRNSYEQYF. The whole variable domain, filled in from reference TRBV18 and TRBJ2-7, reads NAGVMQNPRHLVRRRGQEARLRCSPMKGHSHVYWYRQLPEEGLKFMVYLQKENIIDESGMPKERFSAEFPKEGPSILRIQQVVRGDSAAYFCASSKTSGRNSYEQYFGPGTRLTVT.

V gene TRBV19 combines with J gene TRBJ2-7; D might be TRBD2 (5 bases). CDR1 LNHDA and CDR2 SQIVND come from the germline V gene (reference sequence). V lost 0 bases, J lost 3 bases, and 6 bases lay in between. This CDR3 region has 13 residues. CDR3 protein: CASSIDRGYEQYF. The CDR3 DNA reads TGTGCCAGTAGTATAGATCGGGGCTACGAGCAGTACTTC.

The V call is TRBV10-3, the J call TRBJ2-7; 7 bases fit TRBD1. Looked up from germline, CDR1 is ENHRY and CDR2 is SYGVKD. This CDR3 has 14 amino acids. Trimming at V came to 3 bases and at J to 6 bases, leaving 8 bases not matched to a gene. The CDR3 loop is CAISDPDRVLEQYF. The CDR3 DNA reads as TGTGCCATCAGTGATCCCGACAGGGTCCTCGAGCAGTACTTC.

The chain is built from TRBV19 and TRBJ1-2, with unresolved D. This CDR3 contains 12 residues. V lost 7 bases, J lost 8 bases, and 14 bases lay in between. Germline V gene lookup returns CDR1 LNHDA and CDR2 SQIVND (reference sequence). The DNA for the CDR3 is TGTGCCAGTAACCCGAGGGCTGGAGGCTACACCTTC. Its protein is CASNPRAGGYTF.

J is TRBJ2-7 and V is TRBV5-1, with D possibly being TRBD2 (7 bases). In germline, CDR1 is SGHRS, CDR2 YFSETQ. This CDR3 has 14 amino acids. Trimming left V 7 bases short and J 7 bases short, with 21 bases between. The CDR3 spells CASDPGGQLGEQYF. In DNA, the CDR3 is TGCGCCAGCGACCCCGGGGGGCAACTTGGAGAGCAGTACTTC.

This chain uses TRBV7-3 with TRBJ2-1; 12 bases are a match to TRBD2. J lost 12 bases, V lost 4 bases, and 13 bases had no gene match. Germline V CDR1 and CDR2: SGHTA, FQGTGA. CDR3 length equals 16 residues. CDR3 DNA sequence: TGTGCCAGCAGCTCCGGAGGACTAGCGGGGCGAGTTGGGCAGTTCTTC. Protein sequence: CASSSGGLAGRVGQFF. Based on the CDR3 plus reference TRBV7-3 and TRBJ2-1, the full variable domain is GAGVSQTPSNKVTEKGKYVELRCDPISGHTALYWYRQSLGQGPEFLIYFQGTGAADDSGLPNDRFFAVRPEGSVSTLKIQRTERGDSAVYLCASSSGGLAGRVGQFFGPGTRLTVL.

This clone was seen only a few times. The chain has TRBV2 and TRBJ1-4; maybe TRBD1 (5 bases). The CDR3 is 15 amino acids. V was clipped by 4 bases and J by 3 bases, with 12 bases between them. Germline CDR1 is SNHLY and CDR2 is FYNNEI. CDR3 loop: CASSVEGAANEKLFF. The CDR3 DNA follows: TGTGCCAGCAGTGTCGAAGGGGCGGCTAATGAAAAACTGTTTTTT.

V gene TRBV5-4 combines with J gene TRBJ1-6, with D perhaps matching TRBD1 (6 bases). Germline loops: CDR1 SGHNT, CDR2 YYREEE (reference sequence). With 3 bases removed from V and 1 base from J, the gap between germline ends came to 8 bases. The length of the CDR3 is 15 residues. Written as DNA, the CDR3 is TGTGCCAGCAGCTCTGGGACATCCTATAATTCACCCCTCCACTTT. Its protein product is CASSSGTSYNSPLHF.

The V and J genes are TRBV6-1 and TRBJ2-2; D is undetermined. Trimming shortened V by 2 bases and J by 3 bases, and 13 bases separated the two germline ends. This CDR3 has 16 residues. CDR1 and CDR2 from the germline V gene are MNHNS and SASEGT. CDR3 DNA sequence: TGTGCCAGCAGTGAACAGGCAGGAAAGTACACCGGGGAGCTGTTTTTT. Encoded protein: CASSEQAGKYTGELFF.

The chain combines TRBV5-1 with TRBJ1-1; 7 nucleotides align to TRBD1. CDR1 SGHRS and CDR2 YFSETQ come from the germline V gene. V gave up 3 bases and J gave up 6 bases; unmatched junction bases: 8. This CDR3 spans 14 amino acids. CDR3: CASSSQGTGAEAFF. In DNA, the CDR3 is TGCGCCAGCAGCTCACAGGGGACCGGCGCTGAAGCTTTCTTT. Full variable domain (remainder filled in from reference TRBV5-1 and TRBJ1-1): KAGVTQTPRYLIKTRGQQVTLSCSPISGHRSVSWYQQTPGQGLQFLFEYFSETQRNKGNFPGRFSGRQFSNSRSEMNVSTLELGDSALYLCASSSQGTGAEAFFGQGTRLTVV.

In regard to this clone: Other DNA variants within this sample encode the same CDR3. The CDR3 sequence is CSVAQDRLNQPQHF. In DNA form, the CDR3 reads TGCAGCGTCGCTCAGGACAGGCTTAATCAGCCCCAGCATTTT. This chain connects TRBV29-1 to TRBJ1-5, with 7 bases matching TRBD1. Per the germline V gene, CDR1 is SQVTM and CDR2 is ANQGSEA. J lost 4 bases, V lost 6 bases, and 9 bases had no gene match. The CDR3 consists of 14 residues.

J is TRBJ2-5 and V is TRBV11-2; 7 bases match TRBD2. The J call may be faulty, since TRBJ2-7 better matches the DNA end. Germline V gene sequence: CDR1 SGHAT, CDR2 FQNNGV. CDR3 size: 14 residues. CDR3 nucleotide sequence: TGTGCCAGCAGCTTGGACGTAGCGGGTGGCGAGCAGTACTTC. As protein: CASSLDVAGGEQYF.